Listed below are T cell receptor beta chains from one sample, sequenced in a study of blood T cells in healthy people across ages. TCRdb reanalysed the 5' RACE reads using MiXCR and keeps one entry per CDR3 protein. Of about 1.4 million distinct CDR3 sequences listed, around 55% are singletons. The sample taken for sequencing was blood. These receptor sequences come from a man younger than 35 in good health. The CDR3 runs from the conserved cysteine through the conserved F or W.

TRBJ2-3 | TRBV10-3 | CAISEQDRLTDTQYF
TRBJ2-2 | TRBV4-1 | CASSQEMGLNTGELFF
TRBJ2-1 | TRBV12-3/TRBV12-4 | CASSPGAYNYNEQFF
TRBJ2-1 | TRBV29-1 | CSATSGSSYNEQFF
TRBJ1-4 | TRBV7-9 | CASSYPRGQGEKLFF
TRBJ2-3 | TRBV29-1 | CSVVAGQPDTQYF
. | TRBV7-9 | CASSLNRAETQYF
TRBJ2-1 | TRBV12-3/TRBV12-4 | CASSLHRQGTEQFF
TRBJ1-5 | TRBV28 | CASSFRGVGNQPQHF
TRBJ2-4 | TRBV28 | CASSFRESAKNIQYF
TRBJ2-1 | TRBV7-2 | CASSLWGGSHNEQFF
TRBJ2-7 | TRBV20-1 | CSARTGVAYEQYF
. | TRBV12-3/TRBV12-4 | CASNTGMFSQETQYF
TRBJ2-3 | TRBV27 | CASIGTTGRTETQYF
TRBJ2-5 | TRBV7-9 | CASLGTSGSRETQYF
TRBJ2-4 | TRBV20-1 | CSAGLHGRRNIQYF
TRBJ2-1 | TRBV10-3 | CAISETGTSNEQFF
. | TRBV10-3 | CAISELIPGTRTYEQYF
. | TRBV6-2/TRBV6-3 | CASSYATGVETYEQYF
TRBJ1-6 | TRBV5-1 | CASGDGYSPLHF
TRBJ1-3 | TRBV29-1 | CGVVGDYTSGNTIYF
TRBJ2-2 | TRBV4-3 | CASSLRPPGLAGNAGELFF
TRBJ2-2 | TRBV7-9 | CASSLMASGTGELFF
TRBJ1-6 | TRBV2 | CASSQEGSPLHF
TRBJ1-1 | TRBV10-3 | CAISEGTGAPGEAFF
TRBJ2-1 | TRBV12-3/TRBV12-4 | CASSSQLVYNEQFF
TRBJ1-5 | TRBV13 | CASSFDREQPQHF
TRBJ2-6 | TRBV7-2 | CASSQEGWGVSGANVLTF
TRBJ2-1 | TRBV10-3 | CAISASGRGYNEQFF
TRBJ2-5 | TRBV18 | CASSPGTGLVRGEQYF
TRBJ1-2 | TRBV6-1 | CASSSRQGINYGYTF
TRBJ2-2 | TRBV6-5 | CASSSAPGGANTGELFF
TRBJ2-1 | TRBV3-1 | CASSHPTSGSPMSSYNEQFF
TRBJ2-6 | TRBV4-1 | CASSQGDGTSGGVFSGANVLTF
TRBJ1-1 | TRBV3-1 | CASSRGPPMNTEAFF
TRBJ1-4 | TRBV28 | CASSLGTGLNEKLFF
TRBJ1-1 | TRBV24-1 | CATSDLGGGNQRTEAFF
TRBJ2-3 | TRBV29-1 | CSVKIASSTDTQYF
TRBJ1-2 | TRBV20-1 | CSARDGEGYTF
TRBJ2-3 | TRBV25-1 | CARSQPGFLDTQYF
TRBJ2-3 | TRBV3-1 | CASNPGLWSGRSVTDTQYF
TRBJ2-1 | TRBV9 | CASSVEGRMHNEQFF
TRBJ2-7 | TRBV12-3/TRBV12-4 | CASSFAGLNYEQYF
TRBJ2-1 | TRBV6-1 | CAGIPPGGQRGVNEQFF
TRBJ2-3 | TRBV7-9 | CASSPSAETSGADTQYF
TRBJ2-7 | TRBV29-1 | CSVETPDSYEQYF